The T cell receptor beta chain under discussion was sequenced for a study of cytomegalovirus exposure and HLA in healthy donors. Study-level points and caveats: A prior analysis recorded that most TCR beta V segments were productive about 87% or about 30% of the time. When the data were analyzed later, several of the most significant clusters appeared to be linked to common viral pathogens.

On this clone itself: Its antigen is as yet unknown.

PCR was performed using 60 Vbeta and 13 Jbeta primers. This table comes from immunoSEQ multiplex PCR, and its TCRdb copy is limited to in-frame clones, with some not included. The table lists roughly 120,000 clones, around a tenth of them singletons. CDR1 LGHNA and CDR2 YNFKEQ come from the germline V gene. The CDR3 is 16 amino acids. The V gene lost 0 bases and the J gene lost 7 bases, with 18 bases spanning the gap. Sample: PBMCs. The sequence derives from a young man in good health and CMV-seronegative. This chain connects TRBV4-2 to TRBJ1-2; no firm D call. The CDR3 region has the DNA TGTGCCAGCAGCCAAGATTGGCTTAGGGAGGTGGGTGGCTACACCTTC. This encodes CASSQDWLREVGGYTF.